This record covers a single T cell receptor (beta chain). In the CD4+ fraction, cells were divided into CD45RA+ naive and CD45RA-negative memory subsets. V lost 0 bases to trimming and J lost 7 bases, with 14 bases between them. The CDR3 extends over 15 amino acids. In germline, CDR1 is SGHRS, CDR2 YFSETQ. The sample originates from a study of shared clonotypes between healthy human individuals. When replicate PCRs were run on sorted subsets, they used 150 to 200 ng DNA, tens of thousands of T cell genomes. The data were produced by immunoSEQ multiplex PCR, yet TCRdb's version contains in-frame clones alone and is incomplete. The sample has around 1,100,000 clones, approximately 80% seen once.

The V and J genes are TRBV5-1 and TRBJ1-5, with D unresolved. The receptor was derived from a man aged 18 to 29 in good health. Some clones in this sample may be carry-over from other donors' samples. Sequencing used memory CD4+ T cells from PBMCs. Subset reported: CD45RA-negative fraction. The CDR3 loop is CASSLDGDLKQPQHF. As DNA, the CDR3 is TGCGCCAGCAGCTTGGACGGAGACCTAAAACAGCCCCAGCATTTT.